Listed here is a single TCR beta chain. Germline loops: CDR1 SGHAT, CDR2 FQNNGV. CDR3 size: 13 residues. The V end was cut by 1 base, the J end by 7 bases, with 8 bases between. These data originate in a study of blood T cell repertoires in COVID-19. Study-level background: From the United States, Italy and Spain came samples of acute and convalescent COVID-19. The cDNA or gDNA used as material had been derived from T cells, B-cell-depleted T cells, or PBMCs.

Original processing methods: Nucleated cell number was recorded as an estimate derived from reference gene primer amplification. Only in-frame clones appear in the TCRdb table, and some are missing; sequencing was by immunoSEQ multiplex PCR. D and trimming come from the DNA, and the V and J calls and clone size come from that table. The repertoire includes 200,000 to 250,000 clones, 85% to 90% of them detected once, and approximately 6.2% sits in the top ten. The material sequenced was peripheral blood. The sequence was obtained from a man aged 60 to 75 who had recovered from COVID-19. The V and J genes are TRBV11-2 and TRBJ2-1; weak D call: TRBD1 (6 bases). CDR3 bases: TGTGCCAGCAGCTTAGGGGGGCTGAATGAGCAGTTCTTC. Encoded protein: CASSLGGLNEQFF.